This T cell receptor beta chain is drawn from a study of blood T cell repertoires in COVID-19. Turning to the study itself: PBMCs, B-cell-depleted T cells, or T cells were the source of the cDNA or gDNA that made up the material.

The table came from immunoSEQ multiplex PCR; TCRdb's copy has only in-frame clones and leaves some out. The profile shows about 220,000 clones, approximately 90% of them singletons. The CDR3 is 14 amino acids. Germline V gene sequence: CDR1 SGDLS, CDR2 YYNGEE. Trimming cost V 3 bases and J 4 bases, with 10 bases left between them. Participants reported their clinical history, and cohort assignment relied on those reports. The TCR was taken from a woman aged 35 to 49 with acute COVID-19. The chain employs TRBV9 and TRBJ2-2, with a possible D match to TRBD1 (7 bases). Specimen: PBMCs or T cells enriched from blood (not recorded which). The CDR3 sequence: CASSGQGGTGELFF. CDR3 in DNA: TGTGCCAGCAGCGGACAGGGAGGCACCGGGGAGCTGTTTTTT.